One T cell receptor beta chain is described in this entry. Its antigen is not yet known. No much larger clonotype is one base removed from it; base qualities were not supplied. TCR beta CDR3 regions were sequenced from DNA using the immunoSEQ Assay. The original methods were these. T cell density was computed as TCR beta template counts normalized to usable DNA estimated by amplifying housekeeping genes. The preseqR package was used to estimate richness by extrapolating to 400,000 templates for PBMC samples and to 120,000 templates for tissue samples. Clonality was defined as one minus Pielou's evenness. Differential abundance testing on productive amino-acid clonotypes, with a minimum total count of 5 and an alpha of 0.1, was used to identify tissue-enriched TCRs. Repertoire overlap between compartments was quantified with the Jaccard Index and Morisita Overlap Index. TCR beta CDR3s were clustered by GLIPH together with public tetramer-defined viral CDR3s, and at least three viral sequences plus V-gene enrichment were required for viral motifs. Held by TCRdb, this immuneACCESS table contains in-frame sequences only and omits some clones. Under half of the omission traces to an unresolved V gene where checked; the cause of the rest is unknown. V and J calls plus clone size are reproduced from that table; the DNA served to infer D and trimming. The sample records around 40,000 clones, approximately 83% of which are singletons. The ten most abundant clones make up 5% to 7% of the sample.

At diagnosis, tumor, uninvolved tumor-adjacent lung and peripheral blood were collected and then preserved as a mix of FFPE and fresh-frozen material. For TCR repertoire profiling, the blood samples were analyzed as peripheral blood mononuclear cells. This record belongs to a study of T cells in localized non-small cell lung cancer (dated by TCRdb to about 2020). Looking at the study overall: T cell repertoires of 200 to 250 early-stage NSCLC patients were analyzed, with tumors being compared against uninvolved tumor-adjacent lungs. NSCLC patients had a mean age of approximately 66 years, and 129 were male and 85 to 110 female. All 240 or so NSCLC patients in the cohort were treatment-naive and had localized lung tumors that were resected. On the study overall, not on this receptor specifically: Because of the exploratory design, TCR variables were selected using unadjusted p-values without false-discovery rate correction. A median of around 50 of the top 100 tumor clones were detected in paired uninvolved adjacent lung, and 25 to 35 of these tumor clones were also found among the top 100 clones of the paired uninvolved adjacent lung. Multi-region tumor sequencing was not performed, so intratumor heterogeneity could not be excluded. Higher T cell density in blood was associated with longer overall survival, whereas higher clonality in adjacent lung was associated with shorter survival. Uninvolved tumor-adjacent lung showed the highest T cell clonality, higher than tumor, which suggests more focused antigenic responses in the adjacent lung.

Relative to germline, V is missing 3 bases and J is missing 1 base, with 5 bases of the junction outside any gene match. The cysteine opens and the phenylalanine closes a CDR3 of 15 amino acids. Only CDR3 DNA remains: 45 bases, in frame from the first base. Taken from the germline V gene, the CDR1 and CDR2 loops are SQVTM and ANQGSEA. The sample consisted of peripheral blood, taken before any cancer treatment. The receptor was derived from a man aged 40 to 69 with stage I lung adenocarcinoma. The chain is assembled from TRBV29-1 and TRBJ2-1; TRBD2 lines up with 8 middle nucleotides. The encoded CDR3 is CSVDGTSRSYNEQFF. Read as DNA, the sequence is TGCAGCGTTGATGGGACTAGTCGGTCCTACAATGAGCAGTTCTTC.